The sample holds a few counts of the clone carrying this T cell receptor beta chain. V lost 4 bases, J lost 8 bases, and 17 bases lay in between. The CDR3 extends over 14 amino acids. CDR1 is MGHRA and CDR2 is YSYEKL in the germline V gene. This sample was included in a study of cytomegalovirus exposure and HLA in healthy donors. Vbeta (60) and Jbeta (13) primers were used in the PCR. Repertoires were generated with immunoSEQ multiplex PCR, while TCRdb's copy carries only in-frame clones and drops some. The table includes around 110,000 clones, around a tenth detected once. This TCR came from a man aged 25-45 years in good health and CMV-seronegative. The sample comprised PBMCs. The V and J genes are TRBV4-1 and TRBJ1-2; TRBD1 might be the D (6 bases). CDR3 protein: CASSPTGDQGGYTF. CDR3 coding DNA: TGCGCCAGCAGCCCGACAGGAGACCAGGGGGGCTACACCTTC.